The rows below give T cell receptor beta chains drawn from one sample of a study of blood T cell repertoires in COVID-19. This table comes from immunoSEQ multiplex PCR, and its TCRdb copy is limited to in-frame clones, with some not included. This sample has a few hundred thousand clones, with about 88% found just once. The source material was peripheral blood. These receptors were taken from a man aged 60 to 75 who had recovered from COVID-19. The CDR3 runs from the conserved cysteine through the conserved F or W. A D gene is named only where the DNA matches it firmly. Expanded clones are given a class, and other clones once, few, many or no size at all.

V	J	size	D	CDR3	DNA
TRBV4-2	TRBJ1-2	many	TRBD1	CASSLGQGGYTF	TGTGCCAGCAGCCTTGGACAGGGGGGCTACACCTTC
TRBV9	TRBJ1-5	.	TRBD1	CASSVTGTGDQPQHF	TGTGCCAGCAGCGTGACCGGGACAGGGGATCAGCCCCAGCATTTT
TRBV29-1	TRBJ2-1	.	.	CSGGPINEQFF	TGCAGCGGGGGACCTATCAATGAGCAGTTCTTC
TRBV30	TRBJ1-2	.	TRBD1	CAWSDDRVHGYTF	TGTGCCTGGAGTGACGACAGGGTGCATGGCTACACCTTC
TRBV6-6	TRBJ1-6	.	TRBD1	CASSPWGQQYNSPLHF	TGTGCCAGCAGTCCATGGGGACAGCAATATAATTCACCCCTCCACTTT
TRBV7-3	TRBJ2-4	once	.	CASSARGGENIQYF	TGTGCCAGCAGCGCGAGGGGCGGGGAAAACATTCAGTACTTC
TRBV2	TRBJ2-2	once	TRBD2	CASSKEVAGHRELFF	TGTGCCAGCAGTAAAGAAGTAGCGGGGCACCGGGAGCTGTTTTTT
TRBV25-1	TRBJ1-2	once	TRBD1	CASSGQGLGPVGSGYTF	TGTGCCAGCAGTGGACAGGGTTTAGGCCCCGTCGGGTCTGGCTACACCTTC
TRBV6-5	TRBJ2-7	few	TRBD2	CASRLSGGGSYEQYF	TGTGCCAGCAGACTTAGCGGGGGAGGGTCCTACGAGCAGTACTTC
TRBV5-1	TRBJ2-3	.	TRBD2	CASSSGLVTDTQYF	TGCGCCAGCAGCTCTGGACTAGTCACAGATACGCAGTATTTT
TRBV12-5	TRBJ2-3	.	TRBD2	CASSAGGTDTQYF	TGTGCTAGTTCGGCGGGGGGGACAGATACGCAGTATTTT
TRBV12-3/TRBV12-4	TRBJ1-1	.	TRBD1	CASRSTGDFEAFF	TGTGCCAGCAGATCCACAGGGGACTTTGAAGCTTTCTTT
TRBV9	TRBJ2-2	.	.	CASSGRGPNTGELFF	TGTGCCAGCAGCGGTCGTGGCCCGAACACCGGGGAGCTGTTTTTT
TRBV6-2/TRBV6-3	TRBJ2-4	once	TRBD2	CASSYSNPGGNIQYF	TGTGCCAGCAGTTACTCGAATCCGGGGGGGAACATTCAGTACTTC
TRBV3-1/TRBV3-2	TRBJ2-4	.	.	CASSRTGKNIQYF	TGTGCCAGCAGCCGCACAGGCAAAAACATTCAGTACTTC
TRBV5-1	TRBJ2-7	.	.	CASSSRGYEQYF	TGCGCCAGCAGCTCCCGCGGATACGAGCAGTACTTC
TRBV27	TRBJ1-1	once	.	CASSPGLSTQKAFF	TGTGCCAGCAGCCCGGGATTATCCACCCAAAAAGCTTTCTTT
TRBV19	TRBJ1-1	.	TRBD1	CASERQGGSTEAFF	TGTGCCAGCGAAAGACAGGGAGGAAGCACTGAAGCTTTCTTT
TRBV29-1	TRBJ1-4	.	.	CSAQRGGTNEKLFF	TGCAGCGCTCAGCGGGGGGGAACTAATGAAAAACTGTTTTTT
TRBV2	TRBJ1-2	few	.	CASSEARGVEGYTF	TGTGCCAGCAGTGAAGCGCGGGGGGTAGAGGGCTACACCTTC
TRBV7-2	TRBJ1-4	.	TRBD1	CASSLTGTGLEKLFF	TGTGCCAGCAGTCTAACGGGGACAGGGCTTGAAAAACTGTTTTTT
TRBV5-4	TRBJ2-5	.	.	CASSLGAAGPRETQYF	TGTGCCAGCAGCTTGGGGGCAGCTGGGCCAAGAGAGACCCAGTACTTC
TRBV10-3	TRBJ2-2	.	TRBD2	CAISESKVLAGPGPGELFF	TGTGCCATCAGTGAGTCGAAGGTACTAGCGGGTCCAGGTCCCGGGGAGCTGTTTTTT
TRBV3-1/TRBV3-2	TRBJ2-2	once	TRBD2	CASSQLLAGVPPGELFF	TGTGCCAGCAGCCAACTCCTAGCGGGGGTCCCTCCCGGGGAGCTGTTTTTT
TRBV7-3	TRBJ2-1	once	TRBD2	CASSLTSGGAYLYNEQFF	TGTGCCAGCAGCTTGACTAGCGGGGGGGCTTATTTATACAATGAGCAGTTCTTC
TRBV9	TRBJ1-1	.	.	CASSAGSKGTNTEAFF	TGTGCCAGCAGCGCGGGATCGAAAGGGACAAACACTGAAGCTTTCTTT
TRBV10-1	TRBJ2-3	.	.	CASSETGGADTQYF	TGCGCCAGCAGTGAGACAGGCGGCGCAGATACGCAGTATTTT
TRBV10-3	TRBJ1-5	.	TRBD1	CAISERQGDVSNQPQHF	TGTGCCATCAGTGAGCGGCAGGGGGATGTAAGCAATCAGCCCCAGCATTTT
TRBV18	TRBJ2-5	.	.	CASSPQVLGALQETQYF	TGTGCCAGCTCACCTCAGGTGCTGGGGGCACTTCAAGAGACCCAGTACTTC
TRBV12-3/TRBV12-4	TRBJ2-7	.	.	CASSWPGEQYF	TGTGCCAGCAGTTGGCCGGGGGAGCAGTACTTC
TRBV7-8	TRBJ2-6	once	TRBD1	CASSLRSTGISSGANVLTF	TGTGCCAGCAGCTTAAGGTCGACAGGGATAAGCTCTGGGGCCAACGTCCTGACTTTC
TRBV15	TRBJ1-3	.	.	CATSTTGRNTIYF	TGTGCCACCAGCACGACTGGAAGAAACACCATATATTTT
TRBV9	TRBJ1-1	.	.	CASSPRRGISEAFF	TGTGCCAGCAGCCCCCGGAGAGGGATATCTGAAGCTTTCTTT
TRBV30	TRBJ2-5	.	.	CAWSESSVLVTQYF	TGTGCCTGGAGTGAGTCGAGCGTATTAGTGACCCAGTACTTC
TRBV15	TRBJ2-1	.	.	CATSRYRDSYNEQFF	TGTGCCACCAGCAGATACCGGGACTCTTACAATGAGCAGTTCTTC
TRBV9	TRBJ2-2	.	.	CASSVEGLNTGELFF	TGTGCCAGCAGCGTAGAGGGACTTAACACCGGGGAGCTGTTTTTT
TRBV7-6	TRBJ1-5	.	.	CASSLGVRGNSNQPQHF	TGTGCCAGCAGCTTAGGTGTACGGGGGAATAGCAATCAGCCCCAGCATTTT
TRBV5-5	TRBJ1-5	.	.	CASSLAGVNNQPQHF	TGTGCCAGCAGCTTGGCCGGAGTCAACAATCAGCCCCAGCATTTT
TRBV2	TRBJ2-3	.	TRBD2	CASSRTSGDRTDTQYF	TGTGCCAGCAGTAGGACTAGCGGGGACCGCACAGATACGCAGTATTTT
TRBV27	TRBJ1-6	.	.	CASRFETGGRRNNSPLHF	TGTGCCAGCAGGTTCGAAACCGGCGGGCGACGCAATAATTCACCCCTCCACTTT
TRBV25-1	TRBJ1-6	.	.	CASNRASEALHF	TGTGCCAGCAATCGAGCGTCGGAGGCCCTCCACTTT
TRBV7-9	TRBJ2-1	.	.	CASSLAGAQYNEQFF	TGTGCCAGCAGCTTAGCGGGGGCCCAATACAATGAGCAGTTCTTC
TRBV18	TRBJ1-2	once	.	CASSPTGLIGYTF	TGTGCCAGCTCACCAACAGGGTTAATTGGCTACACCTTC
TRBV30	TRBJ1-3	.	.	CAWSRGKTPSSGNTIYF	TGTGCCTGGAGTCGAGGCAAGACGCCGAGCTCTGGAAACACCATATATTTT
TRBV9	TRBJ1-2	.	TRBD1	CASSPRQGLTNYGYTF	TGTGCCAGCAGCCCGAGACAGGGACTTACTAACTATGGCTACACCTTC
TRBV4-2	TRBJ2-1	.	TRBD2	CASSQEVPGGNEQFF	TGTGCCAGCAGCCAAGAGGTGCCGGGGGGGAATGAGCAGTTCTTC
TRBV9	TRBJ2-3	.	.	CASSPGETRVTDTQYF	TGTGCCAGCAGCCCGGGGGAGACTAGAGTAACAGATACGCAGTATTTT
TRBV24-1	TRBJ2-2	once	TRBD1	CATSDPLTGVAGELFF	TGTGCCACCAGTGATCCTTTGACAGGGGTGGCCGGGGAGCTGTTTTTT
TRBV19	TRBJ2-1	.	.	CASSMSSAGVYNEQFF	TGTGCCAGTAGTATGAGTTCAGCGGGTGTTTACAATGAGCAGTTCTTC
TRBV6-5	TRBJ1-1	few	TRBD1	CASSLLGTGDAFF	TGTGCCAGCAGCCTTCTAGGGACAGGGGATGCTTTCTTT
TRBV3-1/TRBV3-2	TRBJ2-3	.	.	CASSQDPSTGSDRTDTQYF	TGTGCCAGCAGCCAAGATCCCTCGACAGGTTCAGATCGCACAGATACGCAGTATTTT
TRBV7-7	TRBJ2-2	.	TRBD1	CASSLATGNGELFF	TGTGCTAGCAGCTTAGCGACAGGGAACGGGGAGCTGTTTTTT
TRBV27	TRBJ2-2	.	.	CASSFSGANTGELFF	TGTGCCAGCAGTTTTTCGGGAGCGAACACCGGGGAGCTGTTTTTT
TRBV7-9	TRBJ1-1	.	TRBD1	CASSARQGDTEAFF	TGTGCCAGCAGCGCACGACAGGGAGACACTGAAGCTTTCTTT
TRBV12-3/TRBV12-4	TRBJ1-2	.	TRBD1	CASTERQGWGYTF	TGTGCCAGCACCGAAAGACAGGGTTGGGGCTACACCTTC
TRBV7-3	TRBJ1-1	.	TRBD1	CASSRNPGGGTEAFF	TGTGCCAGCAGCCGAAATCCAGGGGGAGGCACTGAAGCTTTCTTT
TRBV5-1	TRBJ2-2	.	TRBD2	CASSLVSGGTGELFF	TGCGCCAGCAGCTTGGTGAGCGGGGGGACCGGGGAGCTGTTTTTT
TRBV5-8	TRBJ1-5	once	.	CASSLRPGGRNQPQHF	TGTGCCAGCAGCTTGCGACCGGGGGGGAGAAATCAGCCCCAGCATTTT